This TCR beta chain is drawn from a study of blood T cell repertoires in COVID-19 (dated by TCRdb to 2018 to 2020). For context, the study as a whole: Samples covering the acute and convalescent phases of COVID-19 were provided by collaborators in the United States, Italy and Spain. The prospective study material was composed of cDNA or gDNA derived from T cells, B-cell-depleted T cells, or PBMCs. A freely available public database, intended as a resource for researchers studying the immune response to SARS-CoV-2, is where the repertoires were released. Where available, HLA class I and class II types were obtained from metadata supplied by the sample provider rather than from assay-based typing. The samples were drawn from the first 160 participants of the ongoing ImmuneRACE study and from some 1,300 subjects provided by 6 global collaborators. Sample metadata almost always included a de-identified subject ID, COVID-19 status, age in years and sex. Subjects who had been exposed to COVID-19, were actively infected with it, or had recovered from it provided the deeply sampled blood TCRbeta repertoires that made up the dataset.

Reading from cysteine to phenylalanine, the CDR3 counts 17 amino acids. Only the CDR3 region is kept as DNA, spanning 51 bases read in frame from base 1. The V end gives up 0 bases and the J end 3 bases, leaving 7 bases in the junction not matched to a gene. CDR1 and CDR2 (SGHNT, YYREEE) derive from the germline V gene (reference sequence). The study at large found these results: Clinical and demographic metadata were provided uncurated, with the amount varying by source and participant.

TCRbeta CDR3 regions were amplified from genomic DNA using the immunoSEQ Assay, a bias-controlled multiplex PCR. As for the original processing: Nucleated cell counts per sample were estimated from amplification of reference gene primers within the assay. To quantify the absolute abundance of each unique TCRbeta CDR3 rearrangement, sequence reads were collapsed and filtered. Productive Simpson clonality was computed per sample as the square root of Simpson's diversity index over productive rearrangements. TCRdb mirrors the immuneACCESS table, restricted to in-frame sequences. Some clones are absent from its copies; in checked studies, under half trace to an unresolved V gene, and the reason for the others is unknown. That table supplies the V and J calls and clone size; D and trimming were determined from the DNA. Present in this sample are some 140,000 clones, about 70% of which were seen just once. The ten largest clones add up to approximately 14% of the sample.

As concerns this clone: The specificity of this receptor is unknown. No much larger clone is present one base from it, and per-base qualities are unavailable.

The collaborating institutions used their own protocols to collect whole blood in K2EDTA tubes. For TCRbeta analysis, collaborator samples were shipped as frozen whole blood, as isolated PBMCs, or as DNA extracted from either sample type. The TCR sequence derives from a man of 80 years or more with acute or convalescent COVID-19. The chain uses TRBV5-4 and TRBJ1-3; TRBD1 aligns with 9 central bases. The sample comprised peripheral blood. The CDR3: CASSLGRDRAFGNTIYF. The nucleotide sequence is given as TGTGCCAGCAGCTTGGGAAGGGACAGGGCTTTTGGAAACACCATATATTTT.